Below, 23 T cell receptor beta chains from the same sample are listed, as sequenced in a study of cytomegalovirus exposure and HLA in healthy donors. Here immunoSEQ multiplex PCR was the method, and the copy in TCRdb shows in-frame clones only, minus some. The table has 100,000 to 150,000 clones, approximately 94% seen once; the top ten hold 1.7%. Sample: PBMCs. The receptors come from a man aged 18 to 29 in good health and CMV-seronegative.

The CDR3 DNA reads as TGTGCCACCAGCAAATCCGGGACAGGGATCTACGAGCAGTACTTC. Translated: CATSKSGTGIYEQYF. This chain connects TRBV15 to TRBJ2-7, with 9 nucleotides matching TRBD1. Germline assignment: CDR1 LNHNV and CDR2 YYDKDF (reference sequence). V was clipped by 4 bases and J by 3 bases; unmatched bases: 7. The CDR3 covers 15 residues.

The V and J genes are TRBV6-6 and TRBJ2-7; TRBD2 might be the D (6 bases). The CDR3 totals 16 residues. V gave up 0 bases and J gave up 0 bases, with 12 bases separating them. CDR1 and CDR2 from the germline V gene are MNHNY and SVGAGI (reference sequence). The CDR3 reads CASSYSGGAASYEQYF. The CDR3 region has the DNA TGTGCCAGCAGTTACTCGGGCGGGGCCGCCTCCTACGAGCAGTACTTC.

CDR3 nucleotide sequence: TGTGCCAGCTCAGAAACTAGCGGGAGCGGAAATGAGCAGTTCTTC. This gives the protein CASSETSGSGNEQFF. The rearrangement links TRBV18 to TRBJ2-1, with 11 bases matching TRBD2. Germline-derived CDR1 and CDR2 are KGHSH and LQKENI. V shed 5 bases, J shed 7 bases, and the junction held 7 bases outside the gene matches. This CDR3 region has 15 residues.

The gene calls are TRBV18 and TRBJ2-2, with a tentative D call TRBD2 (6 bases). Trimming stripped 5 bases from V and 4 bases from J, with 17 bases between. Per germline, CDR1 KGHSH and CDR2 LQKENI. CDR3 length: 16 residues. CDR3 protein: CASSAQLDGGTGELFF. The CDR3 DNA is TGTGCCAGCTCAGCCCAGCTCGACGGGGGCACCGGGGAGCTGTTTTTT.

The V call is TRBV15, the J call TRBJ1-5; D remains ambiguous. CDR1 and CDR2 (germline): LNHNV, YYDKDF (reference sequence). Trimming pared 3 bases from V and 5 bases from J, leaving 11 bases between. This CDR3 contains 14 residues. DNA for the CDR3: TGTGCCACCAGCAGCCTACCCCAGGATCAGCCCCAGCATTTT. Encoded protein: CATSSLPQDQPQHF.

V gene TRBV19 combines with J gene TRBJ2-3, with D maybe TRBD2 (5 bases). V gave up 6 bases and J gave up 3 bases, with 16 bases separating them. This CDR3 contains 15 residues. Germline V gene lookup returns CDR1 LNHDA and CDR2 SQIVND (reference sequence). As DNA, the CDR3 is TGTGCCAGTAGGACCCGACAAGCGGAAACAGATACGCAGTATTTT. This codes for CASRTRQAETDTQYF.

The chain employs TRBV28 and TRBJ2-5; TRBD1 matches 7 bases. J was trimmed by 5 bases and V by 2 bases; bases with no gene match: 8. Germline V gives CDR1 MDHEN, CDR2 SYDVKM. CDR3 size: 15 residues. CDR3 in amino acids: CASSLRGPVQETQYF. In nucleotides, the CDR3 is TGTGCCAGCAGTTTAAGGGGGCCGGTGCAGGAGACCCAGTACTTC.

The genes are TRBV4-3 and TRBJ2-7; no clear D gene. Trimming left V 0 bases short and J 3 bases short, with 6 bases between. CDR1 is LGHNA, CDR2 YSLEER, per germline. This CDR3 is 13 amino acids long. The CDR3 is CASSQEPSYEQYF. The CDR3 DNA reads TGCGCCAGCAGCCAAGAACCGAGCTACGAGCAGTACTTC.

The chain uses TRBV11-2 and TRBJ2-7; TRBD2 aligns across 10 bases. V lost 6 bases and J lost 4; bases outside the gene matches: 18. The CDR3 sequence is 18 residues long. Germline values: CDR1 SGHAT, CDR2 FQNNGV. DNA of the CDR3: TGTGCCAGCAGTCAAACGGGCCTTAGCGGGGGGCCTATTTACGAGCAGTACTTC. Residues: CASSQTGLSGGPIYEQYF.

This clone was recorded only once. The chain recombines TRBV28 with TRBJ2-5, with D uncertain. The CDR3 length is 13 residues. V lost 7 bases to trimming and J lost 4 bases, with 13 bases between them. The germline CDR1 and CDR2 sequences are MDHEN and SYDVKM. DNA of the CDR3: TGTGCCAGCACGGGTCGGGTATCAGAGACCCAGTACTTC. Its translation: CASTGRVSETQYF. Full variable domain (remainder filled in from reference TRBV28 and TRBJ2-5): DVKVTQSSRYLVKRTGEKVFLECVQDMDHENMFWYRQDPGLGLRLIYFSYDVKMKEKGDIPEGYSVSREKKERFSLILESASTNQTSMYLCASTGRVSETQYFGPGTRLLVL.

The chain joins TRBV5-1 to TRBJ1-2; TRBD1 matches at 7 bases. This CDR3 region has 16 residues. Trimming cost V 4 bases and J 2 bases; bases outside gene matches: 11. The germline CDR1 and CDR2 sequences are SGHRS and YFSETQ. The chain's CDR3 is CASSALRGPHNYGYTF. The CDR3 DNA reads TGCGCCAGCAGCGCCTTGAGGGGGCCTCACAACTATGGCTACACCTTC.

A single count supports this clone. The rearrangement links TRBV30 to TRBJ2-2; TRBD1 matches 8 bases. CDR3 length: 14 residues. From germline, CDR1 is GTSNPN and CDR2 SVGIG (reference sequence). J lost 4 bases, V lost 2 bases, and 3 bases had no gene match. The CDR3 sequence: CAWSFGTGTGELFF. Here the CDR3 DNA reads TGTGCCTGGAGTTTCGGGACAGGCACCGGGGAGCTGTTTTTT.

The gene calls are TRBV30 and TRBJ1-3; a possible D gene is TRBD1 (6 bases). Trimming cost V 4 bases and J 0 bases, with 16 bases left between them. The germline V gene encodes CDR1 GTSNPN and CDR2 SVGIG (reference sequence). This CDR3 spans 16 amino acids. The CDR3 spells CAWTGDGQISGNTIYF. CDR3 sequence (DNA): TGTGCCTGGACCGGAGACGGACAGATCTCTGGAAACACCATATATTTT.

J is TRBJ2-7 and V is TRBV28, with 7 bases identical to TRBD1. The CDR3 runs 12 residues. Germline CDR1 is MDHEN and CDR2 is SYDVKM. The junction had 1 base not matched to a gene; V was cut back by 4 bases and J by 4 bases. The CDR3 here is CASSWDRYEQYF. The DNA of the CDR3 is TGTGCCAGCAGTTGGGACAGATACGAGCAGTACTTC.

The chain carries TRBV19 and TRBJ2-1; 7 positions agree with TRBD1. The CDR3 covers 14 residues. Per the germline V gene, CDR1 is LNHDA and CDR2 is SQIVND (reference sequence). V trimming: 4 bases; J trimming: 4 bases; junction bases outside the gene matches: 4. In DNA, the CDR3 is TGTGCCAGTAGTAGGGGACAGATTTACAATGAGCAGTTCTTC. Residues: CASSRGQIYNEQFF.

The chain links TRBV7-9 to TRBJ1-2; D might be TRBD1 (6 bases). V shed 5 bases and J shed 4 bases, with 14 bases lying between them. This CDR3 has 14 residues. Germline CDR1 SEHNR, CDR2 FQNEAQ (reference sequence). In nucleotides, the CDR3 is TGTGCCAGCAGCCCCCCCCGGGGGGCCTATGGCTACACCTTC. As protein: CASSPPRGAYGYTF.

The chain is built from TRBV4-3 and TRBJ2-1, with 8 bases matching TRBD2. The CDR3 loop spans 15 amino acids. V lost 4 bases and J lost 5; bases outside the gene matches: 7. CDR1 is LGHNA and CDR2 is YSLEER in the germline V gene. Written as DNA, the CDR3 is TGCGCCAGCAGCCTAACGGGAGGGCGCGACAATGAGCAGTTCTTC. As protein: CASSLTGGRDNEQFF.

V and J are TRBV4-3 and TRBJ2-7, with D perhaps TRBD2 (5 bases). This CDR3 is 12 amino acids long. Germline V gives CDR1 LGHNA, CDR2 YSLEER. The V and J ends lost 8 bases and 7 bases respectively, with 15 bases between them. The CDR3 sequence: CASSRWPGEQYF. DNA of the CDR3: TGCGCCAGCTCCAGGTGGCCGGGGGAGCAGTACTTC.

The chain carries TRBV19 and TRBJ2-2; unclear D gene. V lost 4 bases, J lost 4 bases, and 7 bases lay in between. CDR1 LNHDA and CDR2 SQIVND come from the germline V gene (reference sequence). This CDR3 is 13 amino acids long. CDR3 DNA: TGTGCCAGTAGTAGGGCGAGCACCGGGGAGCTGTTTTTT. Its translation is CASSRASTGELFF.

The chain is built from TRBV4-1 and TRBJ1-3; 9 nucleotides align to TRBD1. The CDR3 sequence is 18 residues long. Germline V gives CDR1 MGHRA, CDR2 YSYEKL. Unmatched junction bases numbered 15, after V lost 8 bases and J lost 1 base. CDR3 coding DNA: TGCGCCAGCCGGCAGCCGTCGGGACAGGGCGCTTCTGGAAACACCATATATTTT. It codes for CASRQPSGQGASGNTIYF.

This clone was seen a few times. The CDR3 DNA reads as TGTGCCAGCAGCTTAGAAAGGACAGGGGAGAACGGTCAGCCCCAGCATTTT. This gives the protein CASSLERTGENGQPQHF. The chain carries TRBV7-6 and TRBJ1-5; 9 nucleotides line up with TRBD1. This CDR3 has 17 amino acids. Germline assignment: CDR1 SGHVS and CDR2 FNYEAQ. J lost 6 bases, V lost 1 base, and 10 bases had no gene match.

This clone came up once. The CDR3: CASSLEGGLAFF. CDR3 sequence (DNA): TGCGCCAGCAGCTTGGAAGGGGGCCTAGCTTTCTTT. The chain uses TRBV5-1 and TRBJ1-1; 7 positions agree with TRBD1. V lost 0 bases to trimming and J lost 10 bases; unmatched junction nucleotides: 3. Germline loops: CDR1 SGHRS, CDR2 YFSETQ. The CDR3 is 12 residues long.

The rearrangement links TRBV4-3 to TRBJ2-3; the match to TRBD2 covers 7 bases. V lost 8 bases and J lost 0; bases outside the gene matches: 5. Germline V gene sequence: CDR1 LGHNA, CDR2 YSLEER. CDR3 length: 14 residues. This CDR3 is CASGGSGSTDTQYF. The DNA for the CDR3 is TGCGCCAGCGGGGGTAGCGGGAGCACAGATACGCAGTATTTT.